This T cell receptor beta chain was found in a study of shared clonotypes between healthy human individuals. The table came from immunoSEQ multiplex PCR; TCRdb's copy has only in-frame clones and leaves some out. The sample holds about 690,000 clones, about 90% seen once. Regarding this clone: Its antigen is unknown.

Study results and limitations: In general, naive subsets displayed greater estimated richness than memory subsets did.

V gave up 3 bases and J gave up 3 bases, with 9 bases separating them. The CDR3 runs to 13 residues. CDR1 is SGHVS, CDR2 FNYEAQ, per germline. The sequence was obtained from a man aged 18-30 years in good health. Some clones in this sample may be carry-over from other donors' samples. The source material was memory CD8+ T cells from PBMCs. Subset denoted: CD45RO+ cells pooled with CCR7-negative TemRA cells. This chain uses TRBV7-6 with TRBJ2-7; tentatively, D is TRBD1 (6 bases). The CDR3 bases are TGTGCCAGCAGCTTCGGGACATTCTACGAGCAGTACTTC. Protein: CASSFGTFYEQYF. Full variable domain (outside the CDR3, taken from reference TRBV7-6 and TRBJ2-7): GAGVSQSPRYKVTKRGQDVALRCDPISGHVSLYWYRQALGQGPEFLTYFNYEAQQDKSGLPNDRFSAERPEGSISTLTIQRTEQRDSAMYRCASSFGTFYEQYFGPGTRLTVT.